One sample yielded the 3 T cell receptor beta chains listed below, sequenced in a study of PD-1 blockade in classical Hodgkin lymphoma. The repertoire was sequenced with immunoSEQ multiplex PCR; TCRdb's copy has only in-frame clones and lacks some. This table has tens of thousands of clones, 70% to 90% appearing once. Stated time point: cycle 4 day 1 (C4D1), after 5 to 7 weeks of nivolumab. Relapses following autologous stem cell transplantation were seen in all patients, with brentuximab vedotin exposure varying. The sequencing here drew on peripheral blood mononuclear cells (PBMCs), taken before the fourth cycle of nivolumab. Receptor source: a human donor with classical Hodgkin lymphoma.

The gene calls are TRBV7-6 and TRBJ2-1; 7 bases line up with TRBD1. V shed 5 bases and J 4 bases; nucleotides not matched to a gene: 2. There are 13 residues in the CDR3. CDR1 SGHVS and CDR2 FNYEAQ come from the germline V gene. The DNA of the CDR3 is TGTGCCAGCAGCCGGGACAGTTACAATGAGCAGTTCTTC. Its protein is CASSRDSYNEQFF.

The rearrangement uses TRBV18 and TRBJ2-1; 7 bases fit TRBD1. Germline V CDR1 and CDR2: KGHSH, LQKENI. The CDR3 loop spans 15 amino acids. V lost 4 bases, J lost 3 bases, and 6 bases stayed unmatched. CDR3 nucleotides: TGTGCCAGCTCACAACAGGGGTATGGCTACAATGAGCAGTTCTTC. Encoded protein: CASSQQGYGYNEQFF.

The CDR3 loop is CASSFTGSGTNEQFF. The CDR3 region has the DNA TGCGCCAGCAGCTTTACAGGGAGCGGGACCAATGAGCAGTTCTTC. The chain is built from TRBV5-1 and TRBJ2-1, with D perhaps matching TRBD2 (7 bases). Germline V gene lookup returns CDR1 SGHRS and CDR2 YFSETQ. Trimming shortened V by 2 bases and J by 6 bases, and 15 bases separated the two germline ends. CDR3 length equals 15 residues. Looking up the rest from reference TRBV5-1 and TRBJ2-1 gives the full variable domain: KAGVTQTPRYLIKTRGQQVTLSCSPISGHRSVSWYQQTPGQGLQFLFEYFSETQRNKGNFPGRFSGRQFSNSRSEMNVSTLELGDSALYLCASSFTGSGTNEQFFGPGTRLTVL.